The 27 T cell receptor beta chains below were found in one sample sequenced in a study of shared clonotypes between healthy human individuals. Clones were read by immunoSEQ multiplex PCR, and TCRdb kept only the in-frame ones, dropping some. The sample lists more than 2,000,000 clones, 90% to 95% occurring once. Sequenced: naive CD4+ T cells sorted from blood. Subset reported: CD45RA+ positively selected. These receptors came from a man between 18 and 29 years old in good health.

The rearrangement uses TRBV5-1 and TRBJ2-1; weak D call: TRBD1 (5 bases). V lost 1 base to trimming and J lost 1 base, with 6 bases between them. The CDR3 covers 14 residues. Per germline, CDR1 SGHRS and CDR2 YFSETQ. CDR3 amino acids: CASSLPGSYNEQFF. Here the CDR3 DNA reads TGCGCCAGCAGCTTGCCAGGGTCCTACAATGAGCAGTTCTTC. Using reference TRBV5-1 and TRBJ2-1 for the parts outside the CDR3, the full variable domain is KAGVTQTPRYLIKTRGQQVTLSCSPISGHRSVSWYQQTPGQGLQFLFEYFSETQRNKGNFPGRFSGRQFSNSRSEMNVSTLELGDSALYLCASSLPGSYNEQFFGPGTRLTVL.

The J gene is TRBJ1-4, the V gene TRBV19; the match to TRBD1 covers 11 bases. Germline CDR1 and CDR2: LNHDA and SQIVND (reference sequence). Germline trimming cut 4 bases from V and 7 bases from J; bases unmatched to any gene: 8. The CDR3 is 16 residues long. CDR3 in amino acids: CASSTRTGGIGEKLFF. Written as DNA, the CDR3 is TGTGCCAGTAGTACCAGGACAGGGGGCATCGGTGAAAAACTGTTTTTT.

This sequence joins TRBV30 and TRBJ1-2; 7 positions agree with TRBD1. This CDR3 is 14 amino acids long. Per the germline V gene, CDR1 is GTSNPN and CDR2 is SVGIG (reference sequence). V lost 4 bases and J lost 6; bases outside the gene matches: 11. The CDR3 DNA follows: TGTGCCTGGAAGATACAGGGGCGGGCGGATGGCTACACCTTC. It translates to CAWKIQGRADGYTF.

V and J are TRBV5-4 and TRBJ1-2, with TRBD1 matching 10 bases. The length of the CDR3 is 14 residues. V gave up 5 bases and J gave up 8 bases; unmatched junction bases: 9. The germline gives CDR1 SGHNT, CDR2 YYREEE (reference sequence). The CDR3 loop is CASRPGQGGSGYTF. DNA of the CDR3: TGTGCCAGCAGACCTGGACAGGGGGGTTCGGGCTACACCTTC. The whole variable domain, filled in from reference TRBV5-4 and TRBJ1-2, reads ETGVTQSPTHLIKTRGQQVTLRCSSQSGHNTVSWYQQALGQGPQFIFQYYREEENGRGNFPPRFSGLQFPNYSSELNVNALELDDSALYLCASRPGQGGSGYTFGSGTRLTVV.

Regarding this clone: Other DNA sequences in this specimen translate into the identical CDR3. This chain links TRBV5-1 with TRBJ1-5; D ambiguous. Germline CDR1 is SGHRS and CDR2 is YFSETQ. The CDR3 has 14 amino acids. V shed 0 bases and J shed 2 bases, with 6 bases lying between them. This CDR3 is CASSLEAGNQPQHF. Written as DNA, the CDR3 is TGCGCCAGCAGCTTGGAAGCAGGCAATCAGCCCCAGCATTTT.

The chain links TRBV19 to TRBJ2-3; D unresolved. The length of the CDR3 is 15 residues. Germline CDR1 LNHDA, CDR2 SQIVND (reference sequence). V shed 7 bases and J shed 1 base, with 15 bases lying between them. CDR3 sequence: CASNLGKRGTDTQYF. In DNA, the CDR3 is TGTGCCAGTAATCTAGGGAAGCGTGGCACAGATACGCAGTATTTT.

This clone was seen a single time. As DNA, the CDR3 is TGCGCCAGCAGTGAAGATACGCAGTATTTT. Translated: CASSEDTQYF. V gene TRBV10-1 combines with J gene TRBJ2-3; D ambiguous. The germline gives CDR1 WNHNN, CDR2 SYGVQD (reference sequence). The CDR3 loop spans 10 amino acids. Trimming stripped 3 bases from V and 5 bases from J, with 0 bases between.

This clone came up a few times. This rearrangement joins TRBV5-1 to TRBJ1-2; possibly TRBD1 for D (6 bases). Deletions cut 4 bases from V and 1 base from J, with 11 bases between. The CDR3 is 14 amino acids. Germline-derived CDR1 and CDR2 are SGHRS and YFSETQ. The CDR3: CASSQLQGNYGYTF. The DNA for the CDR3 is TGCGCCAGCAGCCAATTACAGGGTAACTATGGCTACACCTTC.

The V gene is TRBV28, the J gene TRBJ1-2; tentatively, D is TRBD1 (6 bases). The CDR3 has 13 amino acids. V was trimmed by 5 bases and J by 7 bases, leaving 14 bases between them. Germline assignment: CDR1 MDHEN and CDR2 SYDVKM. CDR3 coding DNA: TGTGCCAGCAGTCTAAACAGGGCTGGTGGCTACACCTTC. Encoded protein: CASSLNRAGGYTF.

V is TRBV27 and J is TRBJ2-3; no reliable D call. Germline values: CDR1 MNHEY, CDR2 SMNVEV (reference sequence). Between the trimmed V and J ends, which lost 8 bases and 3 bases, there was a span of 9 bases. CDR3 length: 12 amino acids. Here the CDR3 DNA reads TGTGCCAGCCGGCAGAGAACAGATACGCAGTATTTT. Residues: CASRQRTDTQYF.

The chain joins TRBV7-9 to TRBJ2-3; D may be TRBD1 (6 bases). The CDR3 sequence is 14 residues long. Trimming cost V 1 base and J 7 bases, with 12 bases left between them. Per germline, CDR1 SEHNR and CDR2 FQNEAQ (reference sequence). The CDR3 DNA follows: TGTGCCAGCAGCTTAGACAGAGGGGGAAATACGCAGTATTTT. It encodes CASSLDRGGNTQYF.

This clone was counted a few times. The J gene is TRBJ1-1, the V gene TRBV28; 7 bases align to TRBD1. V was clipped by 4 bases and J by 3 bases; unmatched bases: 5. This CDR3 is built from 14 residues. From germline, CDR1 is MDHEN and CDR2 SYDVKM. CDR3 sequence reads: CASSYIDRDTEAFF. DNA for the CDR3: TGTGCCAGCAGTTACATCGACAGGGACACTGAAGCTTTCTTT.

The V and J genes are TRBV7-9 and TRBJ2-3; the match to TRBD2 covers 7 bases. CDR1 is SEHNR, CDR2 FQNEAQ, per germline (reference sequence). With V trimmed by 4 bases and J by 4 bases, 11 bases remained unmatched. This CDR3 is 16 amino acids long. The CDR3 here is CASSSGREGRADTQYF. The CDR3 nucleotides are TGTGCCAGCAGCTCTGGGAGGGAGGGTCGGGCAGATACGCAGTATTTT. Based on the CDR3 plus reference TRBV7-9 and TRBJ2-3, the full variable domain is DTGVSQNPRHKITKRGQNVTFRCDPISEHNRLYWYRQTLGQGPEFLTYFQNEAQLEKSRLLSDRFSAERPKGSFSTLEIQRTEQGDSAMYLCASSSGREGRADTQYFGPGTRLTVL.

The gene calls are TRBV18 and TRBJ2-7; TRBD2 aligns across 12 bases. V trimming: 4 bases; J trimming: 4 bases; junction bases outside the gene matches: 8. The germline CDR1 and CDR2 sequences are KGHSH and LQKENI. The CDR3 is made up of 16 amino acids. The CDR3 sequence: CASSRPSTSGSYEQYF. The CDR3 DNA sequence: TGTGCCAGCTCACGACCCTCGACTAGCGGGAGTTACGAGCAGTACTTC.

The rearrangement joins TRBV4-1 to TRBJ2-5; 8 bases match TRBD1. This CDR3 contains 16 residues. Per the germline V gene, CDR1 is MGHRA and CDR2 is YSYEKL. Unmatched junction bases numbered 7, after V lost 0 bases and J lost 4 bases. CDR3 nucleotides: TGCGCCAGCAGCCAAGATCCCCAGGGGGCGGGAGAGACCCAGTACTTC. Protein sequence: CASSQDPQGAGETQYF.

The chain recombines TRBV19 with TRBJ1-1; 7 positions agree with TRBD1. The ends lost 4 bases at V and 0 bases at J; junction bases unmatched: 5. Germline CDR1 is LNHDA and CDR2 is SQIVND (reference sequence). This CDR3 comprises 15 residues. The DNA of the CDR3 is TGTGCCAGTAGTAAGGGACAGAATATGAACACTGAAGCTTTCTTT. It is translated as CASSKGQNMNTEAFF.

This clone has a single count. CDR3 sequence reads: CASSVISGSKNEQFF. For the CDR3, the DNA is TGTGCCAGTAGTGTCATTAGCGGGAGTAAGAATGAGCAGTTCTTC. The chain employs TRBV19 and TRBJ2-1; 9 bases are a match to TRBD2. Germline V gene lookup returns CDR1 LNHDA and CDR2 SQIVND (reference sequence). The CDR3 runs 15 residues. V shed 5 bases and J 7 bases; nucleotides not matched to a gene: 9.

The chain links TRBV4-3 to TRBJ1-2, with D hard to call. CDR3 size: 13 residues. Per the germline V gene, CDR1 is LGHNA and CDR2 is YSLEER. V was shortened by 2 bases and J by 7 bases, with 11 bases between the two germline ends. The CDR3: CASSQRPSGGYTF. The CDR3 region has the DNA TGCGCCAGCAGCCAAAGGCCCAGCGGTGGCTACACCTTC.

About this clone itself: The sample has other DNA sequences that encode this CDR3 too. The DNA for the CDR3 is TGTGCCAGCAGCTTAGCGATCTACGAGCAGTACTTC. It codes for CASSLAIYEQYF. The chain employs TRBV7-2 and TRBJ2-7; D ambiguous. Germline V gene sequence: CDR1 SGHTA, CDR2 FQGNSA. Trimming removed 0 bases from V and 3 bases from J, with 3 bases in between. The CDR3 consists of 12 residues.

This clone was recorded once. The chain uses TRBV5-4 and TRBJ1-1, with a tentative D call TRBD1 (6 bases). Germline V CDR1 and CDR2: SGHNT, YYREEE (reference sequence). The CDR3 covers 15 residues. Trimming cost V 0 bases and J 1 base, with 10 bases left between them. CDR3 nucleotides: TGTGCCAGCAGCTTGGGAGGACAGAGGAACACTGAAGCTTTCTTT. It encodes CASSLGGQRNTEAFF.

The chain links TRBV6-6 to TRBJ2-7; D possibly corresponds to TRBD2 (5 bases). In germline, CDR1 is MNHNY, CDR2 SVGAGI (reference sequence). V lost 2 bases, J lost 6 bases, and 8 bases lay in between. The CDR3 has 12 amino acids. The CDR3 spells CASSYAAGEQYF. The CDR3 DNA sequence: TGTGCCAGCAGTTACGCCGCGGGCGAGCAGTACTTC.

V and J are TRBV11-1 and TRBJ2-5, with 10 bases identical to TRBD2. V shed 3 bases and J 3 bases; nucleotides not matched to a gene: 4. The germline V gene has CDR1 SGHAT and CDR2 FQDESV (reference sequence). The CDR3 is 15 residues long. In DNA, the CDR3 is TGTGCCAGCAGCTTTGTCACTAGCGGGGAAGAGACCCAGTACTTC. Protein sequence: CASSFVTSGEETQYF.

V is TRBV10-1 and J is TRBJ2-7; possibly TRBD1 for D (6 bases). The CDR3 totals 14 residues. Per germline, CDR1 WNHNN and CDR2 SYGVQD (reference sequence). V lost 2 bases and J lost 2, with 10 bases in between. For the CDR3, the DNA is TGCGCCAGCAGTGAGAACCAGGGGCCCTACGAGCAGTACTTC. Protein sequence: CASSENQGPYEQYF.

The chain recombines TRBV19 with TRBJ1-6; D ambiguous. V dropped 8 bases and J dropped 6 bases, with 17 bases sitting between them. This CDR3 has 15 residues. CDR1 is LNHDA, CDR2 SQIVND, per germline (reference sequence). The CDR3 region is CASEGSWLSNSPLHF. In DNA, the CDR3 is TGTGCCAGTGAAGGATCTTGGTTATCTAATTCACCCCTCCACTTT.

As for this clone: This sample includes further DNA sequences coding for the same CDR3. The rearrangement joins TRBV29-1 to TRBJ1-4; possibly TRBD1 for D (6 bases). V lost 0 bases and J 8 bases, leaving 19 bases between the germline ends. The CDR3 consists of 16 residues. The germline V gene encodes CDR1 SQVTM and CDR2 ANQGSEA. CDR3 in DNA: TGCAGCGTTGAAGAATCGACGGGGGCCGCAGGGGAAAAACTGTTTTTT. Protein product: CSVEESTGAAGEKLFF.

This clone was seen once. Different DNA sequences within this sample yield the same CDR3. This rearrangement joins TRBV2 to TRBJ2-3; D ambiguous. The CDR3 is made up of 11 amino acids. CDR1 is SNHLY and CDR2 is FYNNEI in the germline V gene. V lost 3 bases and J lost 7, with 5 bases in between. The CDR3 coding sequence is TGTGCCAGCAGTGAGCCGAATACGCAGTATTTT. Amino acids: CASSEPNTQYF.

The chain is built from TRBV23-1 and TRBJ1-1, with 10 bases matching TRBD1. TRBV23-1 is marked as an open reading frame, function uncertain. Unmatched junction bases numbered 4, after V lost 2 bases and J lost 1 base. There are 16 residues in the CDR3. The CDR3 DNA sequence: TGCGCCAGCAGTCAACCGGGACAGGGGCCGAACACTGAAGCTTTCTTT. Translation gives CASSQPGQGPNTEAFF.